Below are 22 T cell receptor beta chains sequenced from a single sample in a study of tumor and adjacent non-tumor tissue in lung cancer. The library came from three nested PCR rounds adapted from ARM-PCR protocols. TCRdb itself ran the multiplex PCR reads through MiXCR, one entry per CDR3 protein. The sample carries roughly 75,000 distinct CDR3 sequences, 65% to 85% recorded once. No cell sorting was done before RNA was extracted from the tissue. The normal lung tissue was taken more than 3 cm from the tumor edge. Material for sequencing was distant non-tumor lung tissue. The receptors here all came from a man aged 55 to 70 with non-small cell lung cancer.

Concerning this clonotype: Germline is not matched at one junction end, which may reflect a read error. The V gene is TRBV29-1, the J gene TRBJ2-3; D is possibly TRBD2 (6 bases). This CDR3 has 12 amino acids. Germline-derived CDR1 and CDR2 are SQVTM and ANQGSEA. Here the CDR3 reads CSLGQGGDTEYF. Here the CDR3 DNA reads TGCAGCCTGGGTCAGGGAGGAGATACGGAGTATTTT.

Of note for this clonotype: The CDR3 does not end in the conserved phenylalanine or tryptophan, so this is likely a read error. The gene calls are TRBV29-1 and TRBJ1-2; no definite D call. Germline lookup yields CDR1 SQVTM and CDR2 ANQGSEA. The CDR3 consists of 12 residues. The V end lost 6 bases, the J end lost 2 bases, and 10 bases lay between the germline ends. CDR3 protein: CSVPTANYGYTL. The CDR3 DNA reads as TGCAGCGTACCGACCGCGAACTATGGCTACACCTTA.

Points on this clonotype: The junction does not match germline at one end; this may be a read error. The V and J genes are TRBV15 and TRBJ2-5; D possibly corresponds to TRBD2 (6 bases). Germline loops: CDR1 LNHNV, CDR2 YYDKDF (reference sequence). The length of the CDR3 is 14 residues. CDR3 region: CATSPTGRWEIQYF. The CDR3 bases are TGTGCCACCAGCCCGACGGGGAGGTGGGAGATCCAGTACTTC.

A note on this clonotype: A read error may be the cause here, since a much bigger clone is one base away. The chain combines TRBV30 with TRBJ2-5; D may be TRBD1 (6 bases). Germline values: CDR1 GTSNPN, CDR2 SVGIG (reference sequence). This CDR3 region has 13 residues. CDR3 bases: TGTGCCTGGAGTCCTGGGTCAGGGGAGATCCAGTACTTC. Amino acid sequence: CAWSPGSGEIQYF.

On this clonotype itself: One junction end does not reproduce the germline sequence, and a read error may be involved. The genes are TRBV11-1 and TRBJ2-5, with D perhaps TRBD2 (5 bases). Germline values: CDR1 SGHAT, CDR2 FQDESV (reference sequence). CDR3 length: 17 amino acids. CDR3 nucleotide sequence: TGTACCAGCAACTTGGTAACAGAGGGCTTTTACCAAGAGACCCAGTACTTC. It encodes CTSNLVTEGFYQETQYF.

Remarks on this clonotype: A much larger clone sits a single nucleotide away, making a read error possible. The V and J genes are TRBV6-5 and TRBJ2-1, with TRBD2 matching 9 bases. The CDR3 is 15 residues long. Germline assignment: CDR1 MNHEY and CDR2 SVGAGI. The CDR3, as DNA: TGTGTCAGCAGCTCTAGCGGGGTACCCTACAATGAGCAGTTCTTC. It encodes CVSSSSGVPYNEQFF.

The CDR3 spells CASGRDRIVETQYF. CDR3 coding DNA: TGTGCTAGTGGTCGGGACAGAATAGTGGAGACCCAGTACTTC. The V gene is TRBV12-5, the J gene TRBJ2-5, with 7 nucleotides matching TRBD1. Germline V gives CDR1 LGHNT, CDR2 FRNRAP. After removal of 5 bases from V and 5 bases from J, the junction contained 8 bases not matched to a gene. The CDR3 spans 14 residues.

This clonotype was detected once. Compared with germline, one end of the junction differs, possibly owing to a read error. J is TRBJ2-7 and V is TRBV12-3 or TRBV12-4, with 8 bases fitting TRBD1. The CDR3 is 15 residues long. The CDR3 DNA follows: TGTGCCAGCAGAAAAGCCGGACAGGGACGGTACGAGCAATACTTC. This sequence encodes CASRKAGQGRYEQYF.

Comment on this clonotype: The conserved final phenylalanine or tryptophan is absent from the CDR3, which likely points to a read error. V is TRBV11-2 and J is TRBJ2-6; the D gene is possibly TRBD1 (5 bases). The CDR3 covers 14 residues. CDR1 and CDR2 (germline): SGHAT, FQNNGV. CDR3 coding DNA: TGTGCCAGCAGTCTTATCTATGGGGCCAAAGTCCTGACTTCC. Translated, it gives CASSLIYGAKVLTS.

The CDR3 loop reads CAISQEVGRGLLTFF. In nucleotides, the CDR3 is TGTGCCATCAGTCAAGAGGTCGGGCGGGGACTGTTGACTTTCTTT. The chain links TRBV4-2 to TRBJ1-1; maybe TRBD1 (5 bases). Looked up from germline, CDR1 is LGHNA and CDR2 is YNFKEQ. The CDR3 is 15 residues long. V was cut by 10 bases and J by 12 bases, with 30 bases left in between.

Comment on this clonotype: Mismatch with germline at one junction end may stem from a read error. V is TRBV20-1 and J is TRBJ2-7, with no clear D. Germline V gene sequence: CDR1 DFQATT, CDR2 SNEGSKA (reference sequence). The CDR3 spans 13 residues. Here the CDR3 reads CSAREDGPYEQYF. As DNA, the CDR3 is TGCAGTGCTAGAGAAGATGGGCCCTACGAGCAATACTTC.

This sequence joins TRBV4-2 and TRBJ2-1, with TRBD2 matching over 10 bases. This CDR3 comprises 19 residues. Germline-derived CDR1 and CDR2 are LGHNA and YNFKEQ. After removal of 6 bases from V and 8 bases from J, the junction contained 22 bases not matched to a gene. As DNA, the CDR3 is TGTGCCAGCAGTCATGAACTAGTTTTAAGCGGGGGGGTAGGGTATGAGCAGTTCTTC. Protein sequence: CASSHELVLSGGVGYEQFF.

In its sample, this clonotype was seen a few times. As the CDR3 is not closed by the conserved phenylalanine or tryptophan, this likely results from a read error. The chain recombines TRBV11-3 with TRBJ2-5; D is undetermined. The CDR3 consists of 13 residues. Germline V gene data show CDR1 as SGHNT and CDR2 as YENEEA. CDR3 bases: TGTGCCAGCAGCTTTACCGGTGAAGAGAGCCAGTACCTC. The encoded protein is CASSFTGEESQYL.

Regarding this clonotype: With a much larger clone just one base away, this may be a read error. The chain has TRBV6-2 or TRBV6-3 and TRBJ2-1; 9 bases line up with TRBD2. Trimming at V came to 5 bases and at J to 9 bases, leaving 14 bases not matched to a gene. Germline lookup yields CDR1 MNHEY and CDR2 SVGEGT. The length of the CDR3 is 16 residues. DNA for the CDR3: TGTGCCAGCAGTCCGGGATGGGGCGGGGGGGTCGTTGAGCAGTTCTTC. This translates into CASSPGWGGGVVEQFF.

To note about this clonotype: A junction boundary mismatches the germline segment, possibly from a read error. The V gene is TRBV20-1, the J gene TRBJ1-6; D might be TRBD1 (5 bases). The germline gives CDR1 DFQATT, CDR2 SNEGSKA (reference sequence). The length of the CDR3 is 15 residues. In nucleotides, the CDR3 is TGTAGTGCTAGAGATACGGGACGATTTAATTCACCCCTCCACTTT. It is translated as CSARDTGRFNSPLHF.

This clonotype appeared once. Here the CDR3 reads CACGPNYSGRRYEQYF. The CDR3 DNA sequence: TGTGCCTGCGGACCAAACTATAGCGGACGGCGCTACGAGCAGTACTTC. The J gene is TRBJ2-7, the V gene TRBV11-2, with a possible D match to TRBD2 (6 bases). The CDR3 runs 16 residues. V was cut by 11 bases and J by 3 bases, with 26 bases left in between. The germline V gene has CDR1 SGHAT and CDR2 FQNNGV. Full variable domain (remainder filled in from reference TRBV11-2 and TRBJ2-7): EAGVAQSPRYKIIEKRQSVAFWCNPISGHATLYWYQQILGQGPKLLIQFQNNGVVDDSQLPKDRFSAERLKGVDSTLKIQPAKLEDSAVYLCACGPNYSGRRYEQYFGPGTRLTVT.

Concerning this clonotype itself: An end of the junction differs from the germline gene, which may be a read error. V is TRBV4-2 and J is TRBJ1-6, with D hard to call. The CDR3 is 14 residues long. Looked up from germline, CDR1 is LGHNA and CDR2 is YNFKEQ. The CDR3 sequence is CASSFREYNSLLHF. The CDR3 region has the DNA TGTGCTAGCAGCTTTCGGGAATATAATTCACTCCTCCACTTT.

This clonotype was detected only a few times. This chain links TRBV4-2 with TRBJ1-1, with unresolved D. The CDR3 consists of 17 residues. Per the germline V gene, CDR1 is LGHNA and CDR2 is YNFKEQ. Trimming removed 0 bases at V and 4 bases at J, with 18 bases between. CDR3 sequence reads: CASSQEPLGSLGTEAFF. CDR3 nucleotide sequence: TGTGCCAGCAGCCAAGAACCCCTTGGGTCTCTGGGCACTGAAGCTTTCTTT.

This clonotype has at least ten counts. The chain has TRBV7-9 and TRBJ2-5; D remains ambiguous. The germline V gene encodes CDR1 SEHNR and CDR2 FQNEAQ (reference sequence). The V and J ends lost 2 bases and 2 bases respectively, with 12 bases between them. The CDR3 consists of 15 residues. In nucleotides, the CDR3 is TGTGCCAGCAGCTTAAATTCACAGCCTCAAGAGACCCAGTACTTC. Its protein is CASSLNSQPQETQYF.

For this clonotype: This sequence may be a read error, since a much larger clone differs from it by one base. V and J are TRBV5-1 and TRBJ2-2; 10 bases align to TRBD1. This CDR3 is built from 14 residues. Trimming cost V 6 bases and J 7 bases; bases outside gene matches: 6. The germline V gene has CDR1 SGHRS and CDR2 YFSETQ. The CDR3 nucleotides are TGCGCCAGCATCGGACAGGGGGAAAGCGGGGAGCTGTTTTTT. Translated: CASIGQGESGELFF.

The chain couples TRBV11-3 to TRBJ2-1, with D hard to call. The V gene lost 5 bases and the J gene lost 0 bases, with 14 bases spanning the gap. The CDR3 extends over 16 amino acids. Germline lookup yields CDR1 SGHNT and CDR2 YENEEA. CDR3 coding DNA: TGTGCCAGCAGCACCGCCCGGTGGAGCTCCTACAATGAGCAGTTCTTC. Translating it yields CASSTARWSSYNEQFF.

This clonotype was seen just once. Germline is not matched at one junction end, which may reflect a read error. The chain recombines TRBV11-3 with TRBJ2-3; D perhaps matches TRBD2 (5 bases). CDR3 length: 16 amino acids. CDR1 SGHNT and CDR2 YENEEA come from the germline V gene. CDR3 sequence: CARSSGLLGGTDTQYF. As DNA, the CDR3 is TGTGCCCGCAGCTCCGGACTCTTAGGTGGCACGGATACGCAGTATTTT.